This T cell receptor beta chain was captured in a study of blood T cell repertoires in COVID-19. Background on the study: Acute and convalescent COVID-19 specimens originated in the United States, Italy and Spain. T cells, B-cell-depleted T cells, or PBMCs supplied cDNA or gDNA.

The germline V gene has CDR1 MGHRA and CDR2 YSYEKL. This CDR3 is 18 amino acids long. V lost 0 bases, J lost 5 bases, and 13 bases stayed unmatched. The authors' processing: The assay estimated nucleated cells by amplifying reference gene primers. TCRdb's copy holds only in-frame clones and misses some; the assay was immunoSEQ multiplex PCR. The V and J calls and clone size were taken over from that table, and D and trimming were inferred from the DNA. This sample has about 130,000 clones; more than 70% occur once, and the top ten carry roughly an eighth. Sequencing input: peripheral blood. The source of this sequence is a woman aged 25 to 39 who had recovered from COVID-19. The chain employs TRBV4-1 and TRBJ2-5, with 9 nucleotides matching TRBD2. The CDR3 bases are TGCGCCAGCAGCCAAGATACAGGACGCGGGAGGGCCAGGGAGACCCAGTACTTC. This sequence encodes CASSQDTGRGRARETQYF.